The 15 T cell receptor beta chains below all came from one sample that was sequenced in a study of T cells in Graves' hyperthyroidism and ophthalmopathy (dated by TCRdb to between 2018 and 2021). To prepare the library, multiplex PCR was applied. Sequencing used an Illumina HiSeq 2000. The TCR beta CDR3 regions were amplified from the RNA transcripts. The first round of RT-PCR for the TCR CDR3 was performed with the HTBI primer set and the Qiagen OneStep RT-PCR kit. TCRdb reanalyzed the raw reads on its own, using fastp at Q25 for trimming and MiXCR for clone calling, and kept in-frame beta chains. One record per CDR3 amino acid sequence lists the most common genes and DNA. The sample data list about 600,000 distinct CDR3 sequences, and about 14% of these were observed just once. The ten largest account for around 13% of the sample. Sample: blood. These receptors came from a woman aged 45-65 years with Graves' ophthalmopathy.

The CDR3 nucleotides read TGTGCCAGCAGCGACCCCACTAGCGGGAGGGCATCCTACAATGAGCAGTTCTTC. Translating it yields CASSDPTSGRASYNEQFF. This chain connects TRBV6-1 to TRBJ2-1; 13 bases are a match to TRBD2. CDR1 is MNHNS, CDR2 SASEGT, per germline. CDR3 length: 18 residues. Trimming at V came to 6 bases and at J to 1 base, leaving 9 bases not matched to a gene.

This clonotype was seen repeatedly, ten times or more. V and J are TRBV28 and TRBJ2-7; possibly TRBD2 for D (6 bases). CDR1 MDHEN and CDR2 SYDVKM come from the germline V gene. The CDR3 is 16 residues long. Trimming took 5 bases from V and 0 from J, leaving 17 bases between them. The CDR3 here is CASSDTWRGDSYEQYF. The CDR3, as DNA: TGTGCCAGCAGTGACACGTGGCGCGGGGACTCCTACGAGCAGTACTTC.

This clonotype was picked up many times. This chain connects TRBV7-2 to TRBJ2-2; D uncertain. The CDR3 has 13 amino acids. The germline V gene has CDR1 SGHTA and CDR2 FQGNSA. The V end lost 2 bases, the J end lost 3 bases, and 4 bases lay between the germline ends. The CDR3 coding sequence is TGTGCCAGCAGCTTACAGCACACCGGGGAGCTGTTTTTT. It yields the protein CASSLQHTGELFF.

This clonotype was counted at least ten times. The chain employs TRBV2 and TRBJ2-3; 10 positions agree with TRBD2. CDR3 size: 14 residues. J lost 4 bases, V lost 8 bases, and 6 bases had no gene match. Germline V lookup: CDR1 SNHLY, CDR2 FYNNEI. The CDR3 here is CASLSSGSPDTQYF. The DNA for the CDR3 is TGTGCCAGCCTGTCTAGCGGGAGTCCAGATACGCAGTATTTT.

This clonotype was detected many times. The rearrangement joins TRBV9 to TRBJ2-5, with a weak D call TRBD2 (6 bases). CDR1 is SGDLS and CDR2 is YYNGEE in the germline V gene. V lost 0 bases and J 5 bases, leaving 11 bases between the germline ends. The CDR3 is made up of 14 amino acids. This CDR3 reads CASSVDTGDETQYF. The CDR3 bases are TGTGCCAGCAGCGTAGATACGGGGGATGAGACCCAGTACTTC.

The sample holds many counts of this clonotype. V and J are TRBV7-8 and TRBJ1-5; maybe TRBD1 (5 bases). CDR1 is SGHVS and CDR2 is FQNEAQ in the germline V gene. V lost 1 base and J lost 3, with 13 bases in between. The CDR3 is made up of 16 amino acids. The chain's CDR3 is CASSLGGGRNNQPQHF. The DNA for the CDR3 is TGTGCCAGCAGCTTAGGGGGCGGACGGAACAATCAGCCCCAGCATTTT.

The genes are TRBV5-1 and TRBJ2-7; 12 bases map to TRBD2. The CDR3 is made up of 16 amino acids. Germline lookup yields CDR1 SGHRS and CDR2 YFSETQ. J gave up 6 bases and V 4 bases, and 11 bases lay outside the gene matches. In DNA form, the CDR3 reads TGCGCCAGCAGCCTCGACTGGACTAGCGGGGACCGCGAGCAGTACTTC. This gives the protein CASSLDWTSGDREQYF.

This clonotype occurred many times. The V call is TRBV20-1, the J call TRBJ2-7; 7 nucleotides agree with TRBD1. Germline loops: CDR1 DFQATT, CDR2 SNEGSKA (reference sequence). Trimming cost V 5 bases and J 3 bases; bases outside gene matches: 10. This CDR3 region has 14 residues. The CDR3 coding sequence is TGCAGTGCTCTCTCTCTTGACAGGGTCTACGAGCAGTACTTC. It specifies CSALSLDRVYEQYF.

This clonotype was seen at least ten times. The chain combines TRBV28 with TRBJ2-7; 7 nucleotides agree with TRBD1. This CDR3 is 19 amino acids long. Germline lookup yields CDR1 MDHEN and CDR2 SYDVKM. V shed 1 base and J 5 bases; nucleotides not matched to a gene: 20. This CDR3 reads CASSLSLRLPGTAFNEQYF. The CDR3 nucleotides are TGTGCCAGCAGTTTATCCCTTCGCCTCCCCGGGACAGCTTTTAACGAGCAGTACTTC. The whole variable domain, filled in from reference TRBV28 and TRBJ2-7, reads DVKVTQSSRYLVKRTGEKVFLECVQDMDHENMFWYRQDPGLGLRLIYFSYDVKMKEKGDIPEGYSVSREKKERFSLILESASTNQTSMYLCASSLSLRLPGTAFNEQYFGPGTRLTVT.

The J gene is TRBJ2-3, the V gene TRBV9, with 9 bases lining up with TRBD2. V lost 3 bases, J lost 10 bases, and 3 bases stayed unmatched. The CDR3 contains 12 residues. Germline lookup yields CDR1 SGDLS and CDR2 YYNGEE. Here the CDR3 reads CASSESGRPQYF. In DNA, the CDR3 is TGTGCCAGCAGCGAAAGCGGGAGGCCGCAGTATTTT.

This clonotype was picked up a small number of times. The chain joins TRBV11-3 to TRBJ2-5, with D perhaps TRBD1 (5 bases). The CDR3 has 16 amino acids. Per germline, CDR1 SGHNT and CDR2 YENEEA. The V end lost 0 bases, the J end lost 4 bases, and 15 bases lay between the germline ends. The CDR3 DNA reads as TGTGCCAGCAGCTTAGATTGGGGCCGGGTTGGAGAGACCCAGTACTTC. This codes for CASSLDWGRVGETQYF. The whole variable domain, remainder taken from reference TRBV11-3 and TRBJ2-5, is EAGVVQSPRYKIIEKKQPVAFWCNPISGHNTLYWYLQNLGQGPELLIRYENEEAVDDSQLPKDRFSAERLKGVDSTLKIQPAELGDSAVYLCASSLDWGRVGETQYFGPGTRLLVL.

Many counts were recorded for this clonotype. The V gene is TRBV7-2, the J gene TRBJ2-7; 7 bases are shared with TRBD2. Germline loops: CDR1 SGHTA, CDR2 FQGNSA. This CDR3 has 15 amino acids. After removal of 1 base from V and 5 bases from J, the junction contained 8 bases not matched to a gene. The DNA for the CDR3 is TGTGCCAGCAGCTTAGTGCTACTAGCGAACCACGAGCAGTACTTC. It translates to CASSLVLLANHEQYF.

This clonotype has more than one count but fewer than ten. The chain couples TRBV12-5 to TRBJ1-1, with TRBD1 identical over 7 bases. The CDR3 runs 13 residues. Trimming took 6 bases from V and 11 from J; bases not matched to a gene: 12. Germline V gives CDR1 LGHNT, CDR2 FRNRAP. In DNA form, the CDR3 reads TGTGCTAGTGGCCCCGGGACAGACCTTCCCGCTTTCTTT. This gives the protein CASGPGTDLPAFF.

This clonotype was seen at least ten times. The V and J genes are TRBV28 and TRBJ2-1, with D hard to call. This CDR3 contains 13 residues. Germline values: CDR1 MDHEN, CDR2 SYDVKM. V was shortened by 3 bases and J by 12 bases, with 15 bases between the two germline ends. The CDR3, as DNA: TGTGCCAGCAGTTTGTTAATAGCTGGCGGGCAGTTCTTC. Translated: CASSLLIAGGQFF.

V is TRBV30 and J is TRBJ2-3, with 9 positions matching TRBD2. Germline V gene sequence: CDR1 GTSNPN, CDR2 SVGIG (reference sequence). J lost 1 base, V lost 1 base, and 6 bases had no gene match. The CDR3 is 16 residues long. The DNA of the CDR3 is TGTGCCTGGAGTGCCGTCGGCGGGAGGGGCACAGATACGCAGTATTTT. Translating it yields CAWSAVGGRGTDTQYF.